The rows below give T cell receptor beta chains drawn from one sample of a study of T cells after yellow fever vaccination. TCRdb processed the 5' RACE reads anew with MiXCR; each CDR3 protein has one entry. The data contain 150,000 or so distinct CDR3 sequences, more than 6.5% of them singletons. Sequenced material: CD4+ T cells sorted from PBMCs, taken 10 days after the yellow fever booster vaccination. The receptors here all came from a man aged 25-45 years who received the YFV17D yellow fever vaccine. Each CDR3 is given with its conserved first and last residue. D genes are given only for firm matches. Size tells how often a clone was seen (once, few, many) or the class of an expanded clone, and some rows leave it out.

cdr3_aa	cdr3_nt	d_call	v_call	j_call	clone_size
CASSIMRNTEAFF	TGTGCCAGTAGTATTATGCGGAACACTGAAGCTTTCTTT	NA	TRBV19	TRBJ1-1	few
CASSLDLGWNSPLHF	TGTGCCAGCAGCTTAGATCTGGGGTGGAATTCACCCCTCCACTTT	NA	TRBV7-8	TRBJ1-6	few
CASSLSGGYGYTF	TGTGCCAGCAGTTTATCCGGGGGCTATGGCTACACCTTC	NA	TRBV27	TRBJ1-2	many
CASGLGTGGFYGANVLTF	TGTGCTAGTGGTTTAGGCACAGGGGGCTTTTATGGGGCCAACGTCCTGACTTTC	TRBD1	TRBV12-5	TRBJ2-6	many
CASSPDMGSLLFF	TGTGCCAGCAGCCCGGACATGGGGAGCTTACTGTTTTTT	NA	TRBV7-2	TRBJ1-4	many
CASSSERVANTGELFF	TGTGCCAGCAGCTCCGAGCGGGTCGCGAACACCGGGGAGCTGTTTTTT	NA	TRBV7-2	TRBJ2-2	many
CASSVVSAGNEQFF	TGTGCCAGCAGCGTAGTATCTGCCGGCAATGAGCAGTTCTTC	NA	TRBV9	TRBJ2-1	many
CASSRWDIGNEQFF	TGTGCCAGCAGTAGATGGGACATCGGCAATGAGCAGTTCTTC	NA	TRBV28	TRBJ2-1	NA
CASSLMTGPTEAFF	TGTGCCAGCAGCTTAATGACAGGACCCACTGAAGCTTTCTTT	NA	TRBV7-3	TRBJ1-1	many
CASSLPGQGALHGYTF	TGTGCCAGCAGCTTACCGGGACAGGGGGCGCTGCATGGCTACACCTTC	TRBD1	TRBV7-2	TRBJ1-2	many
CASSSQYEQYF	TGTGCCAGCAGCTCTCAATACGAGCAGTACTTC	NA	TRBV6-1	TRBJ2-7	many
CSASLAGDYEQYF	TGCAGTGCTAGTTTAGCGGGAGACTACGAGCAGTACTTC	TRBD2	TRBV20-1	TRBJ2-7	many
CSARGTGVTEAFF	TGCAGTGCTAGAGGGACAGGGGTAACTGAAGCTTTCTTT	TRBD1	TRBV20-1	TRBJ1-1	many
CASSPGPGTSNPDTQYF	TGTGCCAGCAGCCCAGGTCCCGGGACTAGTAACCCAGATACGCAGTATTTT	TRBD2	TRBV7-2	TRBJ2-3	many
CASSYRDRGRYEQYF	TGTGCCAGCAGTTACCGAGACAGGGGGCGTTACGAGCAGTACTTC	TRBD1	TRBV6-5	TRBJ2-7	NA
CASSEWGISGNTIYF	TGTGCCAGCAGTGAATGGGGGATTTCTGGAAACACCATATATTTT	NA	TRBV6-1	TRBJ1-3	many
CASSLGASSYEQYF	TGTGCCAGCAGCTTAGGGGCAAGCTCCTACGAGCAGTACTTC	NA	TRBV7-2	TRBJ2-7	NA
CASRNQGASYNEQFF	TGTGCCAGCAGAAATCAGGGGGCATCCTACAATGAGCAGTTCTTC	TRBD1	TRBV7-2	TRBJ2-1	many
CATSRAPLAGGNEQFF	TGTGCCACCAGCAGAGCCCCCCTAGCGGGGGGCAATGAGCAGTTCTTC	TRBD2	TRBV15	TRBJ2-1	NA
CASSPGLGSNTIYF	TGTGCCAGCAGCCCAGGGCTCGGGTCGAACACCATATATTTT	NA	TRBV2	TRBJ1-3	many
CASSPNSGIAKNIQYF	TGTGCCAGCTCACCGAATAGCGGGATAGCCAAAAACATTCAGTACTTC	TRBD2	TRBV18	TRBJ2-4	NA
CASSQGQKNQPQHF	TGTGCCAGCAGCCAGGGACAGAAAAATCAGCCCCAGCATTTT	TRBD1	TRBV12-3/TRBV12-4	TRBJ1-5	NA
CASSGGWNTDTQYF	TGTGCCAGCAGTGGTGGTTGGAACACAGATACGCAGTATTTT	NA	TRBV25-1	TRBJ2-3	many
CASSYLAGGIQETQYF	TGTGCCAGCAGTTACCTAGCGGGAGGGATTCAAGAGACCCAGTACTTC	TRBD2	TRBV7-2	TRBJ2-5	many
CASAGSTYEQYF	TGTGCCAGCGCGGGGAGCACCTACGAGCAGTACTTC	NA	TRBV28	TRBJ2-7	many
CASSPGLRSYNEQFF	TGCGCCAGCAGCCCCGGATTACGCTCCTACAATGAGCAGTTCTTC	NA	TRBV5-1	TRBJ2-1	many
CASSQVGNEQYF	TGTGCCAGCAGCCAAGTAGGTAACGAGCAGTACTTC	NA	TRBV3-1	TRBJ2-7	many
CASTLSGQRGYNEQFF	TGTGCCAGCACCCTCTCGGGACAGCGCGGTTACAATGAGCAGTTCTTC	TRBD1	TRBV12-3/TRBV12-4	TRBJ2-1	many
CASSPGTSGTGEQFF	TGTGCCAGCAGCCCCGGGACTAGCGGGACCGGGGAGCAGTTCTTC	TRBD2	TRBV9	TRBJ2-1	many
CSARVAGTSGYNEQFF	TGCAGTGCTAGAGTGGCTGGGACTAGCGGGTACAATGAGCAGTTCTTC	TRBD2	TRBV20-1	TRBJ2-1	NA
CASSLGGVGEQYF	TGCGCCAGCAGCTTAGGAGGGGTGGGCGAGCAGTACTTC	NA	TRBV5-1	TRBJ2-7	NA
CASSNQVPSTDTQYF	TGTGCCTCCTCCAACCAGGTCCCTTCCACAGATACGCAGTATTTT	NA	TRBV3-1	TRBJ2-3	NA
CASSWAGEETQYF	TGTGCCAGCAGCTGGGCAGGGGAAGAGACCCAGTACTTC	NA	TRBV5-4	TRBJ2-5	many
CAISESWTPPGANVLTF	TGTGCCATCAGTGAGTCTTGGACGCCTCCTGGGGCCAACGTCCTGACTTTC	NA	TRBV10-3	TRBJ2-6	many
CATLRGRGKTGNTEAFF	TGTGCCACCCTCAGGGGGCGAGGAAAGACAGGGAACACTGAAGCTTTCTTT	TRBD1	TRBV6-1	TRBJ1-1	NA
CSVYGQGKTKNIQYF	TGCAGCGTCTACGGACAGGGCAAGACCAAAAACATTCAGTACTTC	TRBD1	TRBV29-1	TRBJ2-4	many
CASSVMSLSTDTQYF	TGTGCCAGCAGCGTAATGTCTTTAAGCACAGATACGCAGTATTTT	NA	TRBV9	TRBJ2-3	many
CASSLEGEQYF	TGTGCCAGCAGCTTGGAAGGAGAGCAGTACTTC	NA	TRBV5-6	TRBJ2-7	many
CASRKAGLLDTQYF	TGTGCCAGCAGGAAGGCAGGGTTATTAGATACGCAGTATTTT	NA	TRBV27	TRBJ2-3	many
CASSLAGMGTQYF	TGTGCCAGCAGCTTAGCGGGGATGGGGACCCAGTACTTC	NA	TRBV11-2	TRBJ2-5	NA
CSAPSGSRTDTQYF	TGCAGTGCCCCCAGCGGGAGCCGTACAGATACGCAGTATTTT	TRBD2	TRBV20-1	TRBJ2-3	many
CASSLEPRAGQETQYF	TGTGCCAGCAGCTTAGAGCCCAGAGCAGGCCAAGAGACCCAGTACTTC	NA	TRBV11-1	TRBJ2-5	NA
CSVVDPTDSDTQYF	TGCAGCGTTGTCGACCCGACTGATTCAGATACGCAGTATTTT	NA	TRBV29-1	TRBJ2-3	many
CSVSRRPNEQFF	TGCAGCGTATCGAGGAGACCAAATGAGCAGTTCTTC	NA	TRBV29-1	TRBJ2-1	few
CASSPPSYNEQFF	TGTGCCAGCAGCCCCCCGAGCTACAATGAGCAGTTCTTC	NA	TRBV6-1	TRBJ2-1	many
CASNRGKGPTYNEQFF	TGTGCCAGTAATCGGGGAAAAGGCCCCACCTACAATGAGCAGTTCTTC	NA	TRBV19	TRBJ2-1	few
CASSPHPQGGKETQYF	TGTGCCAGCAGCCCACATCCTCAAGGGGGTAAAGAGACCCAGTACTTC	NA	TRBV7-2	TRBJ2-5	NA
CATSRKGQGGGEQYF	TGTGCCACCAGCAGAAAAGGACAGGGGGGAGGCGAGCAGTACTTC	TRBD1	TRBV15	TRBJ2-7	many
CASTHLRGTGYHNEQFF	TGTGCCAGCACCCACCTCCGGGGGACAGGGTACCACAATGAGCAGTTCTTC	TRBD1	TRBV12-3/TRBV12-4	TRBJ2-1	many
CASSKRTDGYTF	TGTGCCAGCAGTAAACGGACGGATGGCTACACCTTC	NA	TRBV6-2/TRBV6-3	TRBJ1-2	NA
CASRNPNQPQHF	TGTGCCAGCAGAAACCCCAATCAGCCCCAGCATTTT	NA	TRBV28	TRBJ1-5	many
CSARGLRRESADTQYF	TGCAGTGCTAGAGGGTTAAGGCGGGAGAGCGCAGATACGCAGTATTTT	TRBD2	TRBV20-1	TRBJ2-3	NA
CASSGGTLGGDTQYF	TGTGCCAGCAGTGGCGGGACACTTGGGGGGGATACGCAGTATTTT	NA	TRBV12-3/TRBV12-4	TRBJ2-3	many
CASRSGTGANTQYF	TGTGCCAGTAGATCCGGGACTGGGGCGAATACGCAGTATTTT	NA	TRBV19	TRBJ2-3	many
CASSRELDRGTEAFF	TGCGCCAGCAGCCGAGAACTCGACAGGGGGACTGAAGCTTTCTTT	TRBD1	TRBV4-3	TRBJ1-1	few